The 26 T cell receptor beta chains given below trace back to one sample, sequenced in a study of CDR3 diversity in severe acne. TCRdb reanalysed the PCR reads using MiXCR and keeps one entry per CDR3 protein. The data show about 90,000 distinct CDR3 sequences, under 55% seen once. The specimen was blood. Receptors were obtained from a male donor with severe acne vulgaris.

This clonotype has a single count. The rearrangement joins TRBV5-1 to TRBJ2-3; 12 bases are shared with TRBD1. CDR1 and CDR2 (germline): SGHRS, YFSETQ. This CDR3 contains 16 residues. Trimming at V came to 4 bases and at J to 2 bases, leaving 5 bases not matched to a gene. The CDR3 protein is CASSAPGQGATDTQYF. The CDR3, as DNA: TGCGCCAGCAGCGCACCGGGACAGGGGGCCACAGATACGCAGTATTTT. The whole variable domain, filled in from reference TRBV5-1 and TRBJ2-3, reads KAGVTQTPRYLIKTRGQQVTLSCSPISGHRSVSWYQQTPGQGLQFLFEYFSETQRNKGNFPGRFSGRQFSNSRSEMNVSTLELGDSALYLCASSAPGQGATDTQYFGPGTRLTVL.

This clonotype was detected ten times or more. J is TRBJ2-7 and V is TRBV7-8; 7 bases are a match to TRBD2. V trimming: 2 bases; J trimming: 6 bases; junction bases outside the gene matches: 10. The germline V gene has CDR1 SGHVS and CDR2 FQNEAQ. The length of the CDR3 is 15 residues. CDR3 coding DNA: TGTGCCAGCAGCTTAACGGGCGGGAGTCCTCTCGAGCAGTACTTC. Translated: CASSLTGGSPLEQYF.

Ten or more counts support this clonotype. The rearrangement uses TRBV6-2 or TRBV6-3 and TRBJ2-1; the match to TRBD1 covers 7 bases. Germline CDR1 is MNHEY and CDR2 is SVGEGT. V trimming: 2 bases; J trimming: 4 bases; junction bases outside the gene matches: 5. The CDR3 runs to 15 residues. The chain's CDR3 is CASSYAGTVYNEQFF. DNA for the CDR3: TGTGCCAGCAGTTACGCCGGGACAGTATACAATGAGCAGTTCTTC.

The gene calls are TRBV10-3 and TRBJ2-5; 9 positions match TRBD2. Looked up from germline, CDR1 is ENHRY and CDR2 is SYGVKD. This CDR3 contains 16 residues. V shed 4 bases, J shed 0 bases, and the junction held 6 bases outside the gene matches. CDR3 loop: CAISATSGEYQETQYF. The CDR3 DNA reads as TGTGCCATCAGTGCGACTAGCGGAGAGTACCAAGAGACCCAGTACTTC.

This chain links TRBV4-1 with TRBJ1-1; D not resolved. V dropped 3 bases and J dropped 2 bases, with 13 bases sitting between them. The germline V gene has CDR1 MGHRA and CDR2 YSYEKL. CDR3 length: 15 residues. The CDR3 region has the DNA TGCGCCAGCAGCCAGTCGGGATCCGTTAACACTGAAGCTTTCTTT. Protein product: CASSQSGSVNTEAFF.

J is TRBJ1-5 and V is TRBV20-1; the D gene is possibly TRBD1 (6 bases). Gene TRBJ2-3 matches the end of the DNA better, so the J call may be wrong. Germline V gene data show CDR1 as DFQATT and CDR2 as SNEGSKA (reference sequence). The CDR3 is 14 residues long. The CDR3 coding sequence is TGCAGTGCTAGGGTAGGGGGATCAAATCAGCCCCAGTATTTT. Translating gives CSARVGGSNQPQYF.

This clonotype was recorded a few times. This chain links TRBV29-1 with TRBJ1-2; TRBD1 matches 9 bases. Germline CDR1 SQVTM, CDR2 ANQGSEA. The V and J ends lost 7 bases and 5 bases, in that order; junction bases with no gene match: 8. There are 13 residues in the CDR3. CDR3 sequence: CSAVTGGGYGYTF. For the CDR3, the DNA is TGCAGCGCCGTGACAGGGGGAGGTTATGGCTACACCTTC.

As to this clonotype: Since the CDR3 does not end with the conserved phenylalanine or tryptophan, this likely comes from a read error. V is TRBV12-3 or TRBV12-4 and J is TRBJ1-2; no firm D call. Trimming took off 1 base at V and 5 bases at J, with 11 bases between the two ends. This CDR3 has 14 residues. The CDR3 sequence is CASSLGSGVYGYTL. CDR3 nucleotide sequence: TGTGCCAGCAGTTTAGGGTCTGGGGTTTATGGCTACACCCTC.

The J gene is TRBJ1-5, the V gene TRBV2, with D perhaps matching TRBD1 (5 bases). The CDR3 is 13 amino acids. Germline V gives CDR1 SNHLY, CDR2 FYNNEI. Trimming took off 6 bases at V and 1 base at J, with 7 bases between the two ends. The CDR3 spells CASRGDSNQPQHF. The CDR3 DNA sequence: TGTGCCAGCAGAGGGGACAGCAATCAGCCCCAGCATTTT.

This clonotype came up a few times. This sequence joins TRBV7-2 and TRBJ2-7; 10 bases are a match to TRBD1. This CDR3 has 15 amino acids. After removal of 5 bases from V and 2 bases from J, the junction contained 6 bases not matched to a gene. Germline CDR1 SGHTA, CDR2 FQGNSA. As DNA, the CDR3 is TGTGCCAGCAGCGGCCGGGACAGGGGAACCTACGAGCAGTACTTC. This codes for CASSGRDRGTYEQYF.

Worth noting for this clonotype: Because the CDR3 is missing its conserved closing phenylalanine or tryptophan, this is likely a read error. The chain uses TRBV19 and TRBJ2-1; 12 bases are shared with TRBD2. This CDR3 has 16 residues. The germline V gene has CDR1 LNHDA and CDR2 SQIVND (reference sequence). CDR3 loop: CANSGWTSGADDEQFS. The DNA of the CDR3 is TGTGCCAATAGTGGGTGGACTAGCGGGGCTGACGATGAGCAGTTCTCC.

This sequence joins TRBV10-3 and TRBJ2-7; TRBD2 aligns across 14 bases. The V gene end was trimmed by 6 bases and the J gene end by 2 bases; junction bases not matched to a gene: 6. The CDR3 has 16 residues. Germline values: CDR1 ENHRY, CDR2 SYGVKD. This chain's CDR3 is CAIRTTSGRAPYEQYF. The CDR3 DNA sequence: TGTGCCATCAGGACGACTAGCGGGAGGGCCCCCTACGAGCAGTACTTC.

About this clonotype itself: One junction end disagrees with the germline gene, perhaps due to a read error. This chain links TRBV9 with TRBJ1-1, with TRBD1 as a possible D gene (5 bases). The CDR3 length is 15 residues. Germline V gene sequence: CDR1 SGDLS, CDR2 YYNGEE. The CDR3 DNA reads as TGTGCCAGCAGCGAGACGGGGGGTGCGTTCACTGGAGCTTTCTTT. As protein: CASSETGGAFTGAFF.

CDR3 bases: TGCGCCAGCAGCTTGGCTCCGGACACCCAGCCCCAGCATTTT. Amino acid sequence: CASSLAPDTQPQHF. The rearrangement uses TRBV5-1 and TRBJ1-5, with D perhaps TRBD1 (5 bases). This CDR3 region has 14 residues. The V and J ends lost 0 bases and 7 bases respectively, with 11 bases between them. Germline CDR1 and CDR2: SGHRS and YFSETQ.

As regards this clonotype: One end of the junction is discordant with germline, which a read error may explain. V gene TRBV7-6 combines with J gene TRBJ2-5, with TRBD1 matching 7 bases. The V gene's germline CDR1 is SGHVS and CDR2 FNYEAQ. The CDR3 consists of 16 residues. The CDR3 spells CACSLGGVDVLETQCF. Written as DNA, the CDR3 is TGTGCCTGCAGCTTAGGGGGCGTGGATGTCTTAGAGACCCAGTGCTTC.

This clonotype was picked up one time. V usage is TRBV7-9 and J usage is TRBJ1-1; TRBD1 is a possible D gene (6 bases). V was pared by 5 bases and J by 4 bases, with 17 bases between. Germline V lookup: CDR1 SEHNR, CDR2 FQNEAQ (reference sequence). The CDR3 is 15 residues long. The CDR3 loop is CASSPEWGLGTEAFF. Here the CDR3 DNA reads TGTGCCAGCAGCCCAGAGTGGGGGCTGGGCACTGAAGCTTTCTTT.

The chain joins TRBV7-9 to TRBJ2-7; D may be TRBD2 (5 bases). The V and J ends lost 6 bases and 2 bases respectively, with 14 bases between them. This CDR3 contains 14 residues. Germline values: CDR1 SEHNR, CDR2 FQNEAQ (reference sequence). This CDR3 reads CASSLRGTTYEQYF. The CDR3, as DNA: TGTGCCAGCAGTTTACGGGGAACGACCTACGAGCAGTACTTC.

The chain couples TRBV7-3 to TRBJ1-4, with a weak D call TRBD1 (6 bases). The V gene lost 5 bases and the J gene lost 6 bases, with 16 bases spanning the gap. The CDR3 covers 15 residues. Germline lookup yields CDR1 SGHTA and CDR2 FQGTGA. The CDR3 DNA follows: TGTGCCAGCAGCGTATACAGGGCTACCGATGAAAAACTGTTTTTT. It is translated as CASSVYRATDEKLFF.

The chain uses TRBV20-1 and TRBJ2-7, with 12 bases fitting TRBD2. This CDR3 region has 14 residues. The trim removed 5 bases at V and 5 bases at J, leaving 7 bases unmatched. The germline gives CDR1 DFQATT, CDR2 SNEGSKA (reference sequence). Here the CDR3 reads CSAPSGLAGHEQYF. The CDR3 region has the DNA TGCAGTGCTCCCTCGGGACTAGCGGGCCACGAGCAGTACTTC.

This clonotype was detected many times. The V and J genes are TRBV20-1 and TRBJ2-7; tentatively, D is TRBD2 (5 bases). The germline V gene has CDR1 DFQATT and CDR2 SNEGSKA (reference sequence). Trimming cost V 3 bases and J 3 bases, with 6 bases left between them. There are 11 residues in the CDR3. CDR3 DNA: TGCAGTGCTAGCGGGGACTACGAGCAGTACTTC. Its protein is CSASGDYEQYF.

This clonotype was seen at least ten times. J is TRBJ2-2 and V is TRBV18; 9 bases map to TRBD2. The CDR3 is made up of 16 amino acids. J lost 1 base, V lost 4 bases, and 4 bases had no gene match. Germline CDR1 KGHSH, CDR2 LQKENI. The CDR3 is CASSLQTSGNTGELFF. The CDR3 coding sequence is TGTGCCAGCTCACTCCAGACTAGCGGGAACACCGGGGAGCTGTTTTTT.

This clonotype was detected many times. The chain has TRBV4-3 and TRBJ2-1; no reliable D call. Trimming pared 0 bases from V and 6 bases from J, leaving 12 bases between. Germline V gives CDR1 LGHNA, CDR2 YSLEER. This CDR3 spans 15 amino acids. The CDR3 sequence: CASSQDGNRINEQFF. CDR3 sequence (DNA): TGCGCCAGCAGCCAAGACGGCAATAGAATCAATGAGCAGTTCTTC.

V is TRBV5-1 and J is TRBJ2-1; TRBD2 matches 9 bases. Losses at the gene ends were 5 bases for V and 10 bases for J; bases not matched to a gene: 7. Germline CDR1 SGHRS, CDR2 YFSETQ. The CDR3 covers 13 residues. CDR3 sequence: CASRVSGSREQFF. CDR3 nucleotide sequence: TGCGCCAGCAGGGTTAGCGGGAGTCGGGAGCAGTTCTTC.

Judged by abundance, this clonotype is medium-sized. The J gene is TRBJ2-7, the V gene TRBV20-1; possibly TRBD1 or TRBD2 for D (5 bases each). The CDR3 is 12 residues long. Deletions cut 5 bases from V and 2 bases from J, with 10 bases between. Germline V CDR1 and CDR2: DFQATT, SNEGSKA (reference sequence). This chain's CDR3 is CSAQRDAYEQYF. CDR3 sequence (DNA): TGCAGTGCTCAGAGGGACGCCTACGAGCAGTACTTC.

Remarks on this clonotype: This may arise from a read error, as a much more abundant clone is one base away. The V and J genes are TRBV12-3 or TRBV12-4 and TRBJ2-1; TRBD2 is a possible D gene (5 bases). The CDR3 runs 14 residues. CDR3 DNA sequence: TGTACCAGCAGTTTGACGAGCGGTTACAATGAGCAGTTCTTC. Residues: CTSSLTSGYNEQFF.

This clonotype was found once. The chain uses TRBV5-1 and TRBJ2-3; the D gene is possibly TRBD1 (6 bases). CDR1 SGHRS and CDR2 YFSETQ come from the germline V gene. Trimming took 7 bases from V and 2 from J, leaving 20 bases between them. CDR3 length: 16 amino acids. CDR3 sequence reads: CASRRPGQRNTDTQYF. CDR3 nucleotide sequence: TGCGCCAGCCGCCGACCGGGACAACGGAACACAGATACGCAGTATTTT.